This TCR beta chain comes out of a study of control samples from healthy donors and cancer patients. Repertoires were generated with immunoSEQ multiplex PCR, while TCRdb's copy carries only in-frame clones and drops some. The sample lists around 140,000 clones, around 93% occurring once. The origin of this receptor is a woman between 50 and 59 years old in good health. Sequencing input: blood.

The CDR3 is CASSQRAGANVLTF. The CDR3 DNA sequence: TGTGCCAGCAGCCAAAGAGCTGGGGCCAACGTCCTGACTTTC. The chain employs TRBV3-1 (or the pseudogene TRBV3-2) and TRBJ2-6; no reliable D call. Trimming took off 2 bases at V and 2 bases at J, with 4 bases between the two ends. The CDR3 is 14 residues long. Germline V gives CDR1 LGHDT, CDR2 YNNKEL (reference sequence).